This TCR beta chain was found in a study of T cells in Graves' hyperthyroidism and ophthalmopathy. Whole-study context: The authors collected peripheral blood at initial diagnosis, before any treatment. Study results and caveats: Clonotypes that were expanded in thyroid above 0.001 mostly appeared in blood too.

Amplified TCR beta CDR3 regions derived from RNA transcripts. Primed by the HTBI set, a first-round RT-PCR was run on the TCR CDR3. TCRdb itself ran the multiplex PCR reads through MiXCR, one entry per CDR3 protein. The top ten hold about 14% of the sample, which has about 510,000 distinct CDR3 sequences, approximately 14% seen once. The CDR3 consists of 15 residues. Unmatched junction bases numbered 1, after V lost 2 bases and J lost 2 bases. Germline V gene lookup returns CDR1 LGHNT and CDR2 FRNRAP. This clonotype was picked up many times. Its antigen is as yet unknown. The diagnostic basis comprised clinical symptoms, serum thyroxine and TRAb, thyroid ultrasound and orbital computed tomography.

The sequenced sample was blood. The chain employs TRBV12-5 and TRBJ2-7; TRBD2 matches 12 bases. This TCR was sampled from a woman in her thirties or forties with Graves' hyperthyroidism. As DNA, the CDR3 is TGTGCTAGTGGTTTGCGACTAGCGGGAGCCTACGAGCAGTACTTC. Its translation: CASGLRLAGAYEQYF.